The 10 T cell receptor beta chains below come from one sample, sequenced in a study of shared clonotypes between healthy human individuals. Positive CCR7 selection of CD45RO-negative cells yielded the naive CD8 cells, and terminally differentiated effector memory CD45RA+ cells were excluded. TCRdb keeps only in-frame clones here, not all; method: immunoSEQ multiplex PCR. The sample yields more than 2 million clones, approximately 94% seen once. The sequenced sample was naive CD8+ T cells sorted from blood. These receptors all come from a man between 18 and 35 years old in good health.

The chain couples TRBV13 to TRBJ2-7, with 7 bases lining up with TRBD1. Germline V gives CDR1 PRHDT, CDR2 FYEKMQ (reference sequence). V was clipped by 5 bases and J by 0 bases; unmatched bases: 7. This CDR3 has 15 residues. The CDR3 loop is CASSAGRGSSYEQYF. The CDR3 DNA is TGTGCCAGCAGCGCAGGCAGGGGGAGCTCCTACGAGCAGTACTTC. Variable domain in full (rest from reference TRBV13 and TRBJ2-7): AAGVIQSPRHLIKEKRETATLKCYPIPRHDTVYWYQQGPGQDPQFLISFYEKMQSDKGSIPDRFSAQQFSDYHSELNMSSLELGDSALYFCASSAGRGSSYEQYFGPGTRLTVT.

In its sample, this clone was seen a few times. The chain carries TRBV30 and TRBJ1-1; weak D call: TRBD1 (5 bases). Germline V gives CDR1 GTSNPN, CDR2 SVGIG (reference sequence). The V and J ends lost 7 bases and 5 bases respectively, with 17 bases between them. The CDR3 consists of 13 residues. CDR3 DNA: TGTGCCTATCTCGACCAGGGCCGGACTGAAGCTTTCTTT. As protein: CAYLDQGRTEAFF.

The count of this clone is one. The gene calls are TRBV10-3 and TRBJ2-7; D unclear. The V end lost 8 bases, the J end lost 1 base, and 12 bases lay between the germline ends. The CDR3 sequence is 13 residues long. Germline V gene sequence: CDR1 ENHRY, CDR2 SYGVKD. CDR3 in amino acids: CAISEVRSYEQYF. Here the CDR3 DNA reads TGTGCCATCTCTGAGGTACGATCCTACGAGCAGTACTTC.

The genes are TRBV28 and TRBJ2-1; unclear D gene. Trimming took 7 bases from V and 0 from J, leaving 10 bases between them. The CDR3 extends over 14 amino acids. Per the germline V gene, CDR1 is MDHEN and CDR2 is SYDVKM. The CDR3 sequence is CASKSMGSYNEQFF. In DNA form, the CDR3 reads TGTGCCAGCAAGTCAATGGGCTCCTACAATGAGCAGTTCTTC.

This chain links TRBV13 with TRBJ1-2; TRBD1 aligns across 9 bases. The CDR3 contains 13 residues. Germline lookup yields CDR1 PRHDT and CDR2 FYEKMQ (reference sequence). With 6 bases clipped from V and 8 bases from J, the junction kept 7 bases outside the gene matches. CDR3 in amino acids: CASSPQGAGGYTF. The CDR3 DNA follows: TGTGCCAGCAGTCCACAGGGGGCGGGAGGCTACACCTTC.

Points on this clone: At the DNA level, this CDR3 is encoded by other sequences in the same sample as well. The CDR3 DNA is TGTGCCAGCAGTCTCGGGACAGCCTACAATGAGCAGTTCTTC. Translation gives CASSLGTAYNEQFF. The J gene is TRBJ2-1, the V gene TRBV27; 7 positions agree with TRBD1. With V trimmed by 5 bases and J by 2 bases, 3 bases remained unmatched. The CDR3 has 14 amino acids. Germline CDR1 MNHEY, CDR2 SMNVEV (reference sequence).

About this clone itself: Other DNA sequences of this sample code for an identical CDR3. V is TRBV19 and J is TRBJ1-1; D remains ambiguous. Trimming took off 2 bases at V and 2 bases at J, with 6 bases between the two ends. Germline V gene sequence: CDR1 LNHDA, CDR2 SQIVND (reference sequence). This CDR3 is 13 amino acids long. This chain's CDR3 is CASSILGNTEAFF. The CDR3 region has the DNA TGTGCCAGTAGTATATTGGGCAACACTGAAGCTTTCTTT.

This clone was seen once. The chain carries TRBV27 and TRBJ2-4; D is tentatively TRBD1 or TRBD2 (7 bases each). V was clipped by 5 bases and J by 8 bases, with 19 bases between them. Germline assignment: CDR1 MNHEY and CDR2 SMNVEV (reference sequence). The CDR3 covers 15 residues. This CDR3 is CASSPPAGGRDIQYF. CDR3 DNA: TGTGCCAGCAGTCCACCCGCAGGGGGGAGGGACATTCAGTACTTC.

The V and J genes are TRBV27 and TRBJ2-7; 12 bases align to TRBD2. The CDR3 is 15 residues long. Germline V gene lookup returns CDR1 MNHEY and CDR2 SMNVEV (reference sequence). V lost 5 bases and J lost 2; bases outside the gene matches: 4. This chain's CDR3 is CASSDGLAGTYEQYF. The CDR3 DNA is TGTGCCAGCAGTGACGGACTAGCGGGGACCTACGAGCAGTACTTC.

This clone was seen more than once but under ten times. V gene TRBV18 combines with J gene TRBJ1-5; D not certain. V gave up 3 bases and J gave up 4 bases, with 7 bases separating them. CDR1 and CDR2 from the germline V gene are KGHSH and LQKENI. The CDR3 contains 13 residues. In DNA, the CDR3 is TGTGCCAGCTCACCTCTAATTAATCAGCCCCAGCATTTT. Protein: CASSPLINQPQHF. Supplemented by reference TRBV18 and TRBJ1-5, the full variable domain reads NAGVMQNPRHLVRRRGQEARLRCSPMKGHSHVYWYRQLPEEGLKFMVYLQKENIIDESGMPKERFSAEFPKEGPSILRIQQVVRGDSAAYFCASSPLINQPQHFGDGTRLSIL.